The 9 T cell receptor beta chains given below trace back to one sample, sequenced in a study of blood T cell repertoires in COVID-19. This table comes from immunoSEQ multiplex PCR, and its TCRdb copy is limited to in-frame clones, with some not included. The sample comprises around 250,000 clones, around 86% of which are singletons, and around 16% rests with the top ten. The sequenced sample was PBMCs or T cells enriched from blood (not recorded which). Source of these receptors: a man aged 18 to 29 who had recovered from COVID-19.

This clone has a single count. CDR3: CASSLGAMAKNIQYF. CDR3 DNA sequence: TGTGCCAGCAGTTTGGGGGCCATGGCCAAAAACATTCAGTACTTC. This chain joins TRBV6-6 and TRBJ2-4; maybe TRBD1 (6 bases). V was trimmed by 4 bases and J by 1 base, leaving 11 bases between them. This CDR3 spans 15 amino acids. From germline, CDR1 is MNHNY and CDR2 SVGAGI (reference sequence).

The sample holds one count of this clone. This rearrangement joins TRBV5-6 to TRBJ2-7; D is possibly TRBD1 (5 bases). Germline CDR1 reads SGHDT; CDR2 reads YYEEEE. The length of the CDR3 is 13 residues. V lost 3 bases and J lost 5, with 12 bases in between. CDR3 region: CASSSWAGHEQYF. The CDR3 DNA reads as TGTGCCAGCAGCTCGTGGGCAGGGCACGAGCAGTACTTC.

This sequence joins TRBV7-2 and TRBJ2-7; TRBD2 matches 9 bases. V shed 5 bases and J 7 bases; nucleotides not matched to a gene: 15. The CDR3 is made up of 16 amino acids. CDR1 is SGHTA and CDR2 is FQGNSA in the germline V gene. CDR3 in amino acids: CASSPRGSGGVGEQYF. The CDR3, as DNA: TGTGCCAGCAGCCCCCGTGGTAGCGGGGGAGTCGGAGAGCAGTACTTC.

The chain carries TRBV5-1 and TRBJ2-7; weak D call: TRBD2 (6 bases). The CDR3 runs to 15 residues. Germline lookup yields CDR1 SGHRS and CDR2 YFSETQ. Trimming cost V 5 bases and J 3 bases, with 18 bases left between them. The CDR3 protein is CASRGGAGLLYEQYF. Written as DNA, the CDR3 is TGCGCCAGCAGAGGAGGGGCAGGCCTCCTCTACGAGCAGTACTTC.

The rearrangement uses TRBV18 and TRBJ1-2, with TRBD1 matching over 8 bases. The ends lost 8 bases at V and 5 bases at J; junction bases unmatched: 10. In germline, CDR1 is KGHSH, CDR2 LQKENI. This CDR3 is built from 14 residues. For the CDR3, the DNA is TGTGCCAGCCGAAACCGCCAGGGGGCGTATGGCTACACCTTC. This translates into CASRNRQGAYGYTF.

Here the CDR3 DNA reads TGCGCCAGCAGCTTTCTAGGGGCTGGAAACACCATATATTTT. Translated, it gives CASSFLGAGNTIYF. The chain recombines TRBV5-1 with TRBJ1-3; D is possibly TRBD1 (5 bases). The length of the CDR3 is 14 residues. The germline CDR1 and CDR2 sequences are SGHRS and YFSETQ. Trimming removed 2 bases from V and 2 bases from J, with 8 bases in between.

This clone was seen only once. This rearrangement joins TRBV28 to TRBJ1-2; 8 nucleotides agree with TRBD1. CDR1 and CDR2 from the germline V gene are MDHEN and SYDVKM. The CDR3 has 13 amino acids. V was pared by 6 bases and J by 6 bases, with 6 bases of the junction left unmatched. The CDR3 protein is CASSRNRGDGYTF. The CDR3 DNA sequence: TGTGCCAGCAGCCGGAACAGGGGGGATGGCTACACCTTC.

The chain combines TRBV13 with TRBJ2-7, with TRBD2 matching over 7 bases. The CDR3 is 15 amino acids. In germline, CDR1 is PRHDT, CDR2 FYEKMQ (reference sequence). Trimming cost V 5 bases and J 3 bases; bases outside gene matches: 10. The CDR3 sequence is CASSPNPTSSYEQYF. The CDR3 DNA follows: TGTGCCAGCAGCCCGAACCCGACTAGCAGCTACGAGCAGTACTTC.

This chain joins TRBV3-1 (or the pseudogene TRBV3-2) and TRBJ2-7; 8 bases line up with TRBD2. The CDR3 contains 17 residues. The trim removed 0 bases at V and 4 bases at J, leaving 11 bases unmatched. The germline V gene encodes CDR1 LGHDT and CDR2 YNNKEL (reference sequence). The CDR3 spells CASSQDLAAGVTYEQYF. DNA for the CDR3: TGTGCCAGCAGCCAAGATCTTGCAGCGGGGGTGACTTACGAGCAGTACTTC.